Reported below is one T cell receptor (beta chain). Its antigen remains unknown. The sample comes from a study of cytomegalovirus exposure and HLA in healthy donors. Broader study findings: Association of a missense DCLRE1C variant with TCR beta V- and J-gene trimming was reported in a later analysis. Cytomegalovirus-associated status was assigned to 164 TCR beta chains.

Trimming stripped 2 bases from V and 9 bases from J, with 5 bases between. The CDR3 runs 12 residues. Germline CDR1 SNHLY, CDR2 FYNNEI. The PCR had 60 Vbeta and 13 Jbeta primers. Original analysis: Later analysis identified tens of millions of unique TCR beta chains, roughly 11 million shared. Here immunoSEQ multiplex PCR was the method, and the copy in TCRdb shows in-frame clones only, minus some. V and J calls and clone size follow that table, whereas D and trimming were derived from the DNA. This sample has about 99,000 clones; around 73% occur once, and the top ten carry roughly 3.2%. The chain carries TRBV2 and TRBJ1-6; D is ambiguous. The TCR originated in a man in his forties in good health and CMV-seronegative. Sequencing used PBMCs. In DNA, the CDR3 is TGTGCCAGCAGTGAATCAATTTCACCCCTCCACTTT. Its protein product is CASSESISPLHF.